The rows below give T cell receptor beta chains drawn from one sample of a study of blood T cells in healthy people across ages. Using its own MiXCR run on the 5' RACE reads, TCRdb lists one record per CDR3 protein. Altogether about 900,000 distinct CDR3 sequences are present, about 48% being singletons, with the ten largest covering roughly 12%. Sequencing input: blood. The receptor set was obtained from a man aged 25 to 40 in good health. Each CDR3 is given with its conserved first and last residue. D genes are given only for firm matches. Size values are once, few and many counts, or a class for expanded clones, and some rows have none.

TRBV27	TRBJ1-2	.	.	CASSSHLRGANHGYTF	TGTGCCAGCAGCTCCCACCTCCGAGGCGCTAACCATGGCTACACCTTC
TRBV20-1	TRBJ2-7	.	.	CSARDAASANYEQYF	TGCAGTGCTAGAGATGCGGCTAGCGCTAACTACGAGCAGTACTTC
TRBV11-1	TRBJ2-5	.	.	CASSPEGTQYF	TGTGCCAGCAGCCCGGAGGGGACCCAGTACTTC
TRBV7-2	TRBJ2-7	.	TRBD1	CASSLGTGKVYEQYF	TGTGCCAGCAGCTTAGGGACAGGGAAGGTGTACGAGCAGTACTTC
TRBV9	TRBJ2-1	many	.	CASSGIGTGSSYNEQFF	TGTGCCAGCAGCGGTATCGGGACTGGCAGCTCCTACAATGAGCAGTTCTTC
TRBV27	TRBJ2-7	.	.	CASSLFPGGIYEQYF	TGTGCCAGCAGTTTATTCCCAGGGGGGATTTACGAGCAGTACTTC
TRBV6-5	TRBJ1-5	.	TRBD1	CASSSTGVYNQPQHF	TGTGCCAGCAGTAGCACAGGGGTCTACAATCAGCCCCAGCATTTT
TRBV20-1	TRBJ2-7	few	.	CSATPTTPWNEQYF	TGCAGTGCTACCCCCACGACACCTTGGAACGAGCAGTACTTC
TRBV6-2/TRBV6-3	TRBJ2-1	once	TRBD2	CASSSGLAVTFSYNEQFF	TGTGCCAGCAGTTCCGGACTAGCGGTGACCTTCTCCTACAATGAGCAGTTCTTC
TRBV20-1	TRBJ2-5	.	TRBD1	CSARPYRGGQETQYF	TGCAGTGCTAGACCCTACAGGGGTGGGCAAGAGACCCAGTACTTC
TRBV20-1	TRBJ1-1	.	.	CSARVTGKNTEAFF	TGCAGTGCTAGAGTGACGGGGAAGAACACTGAAGCTTTCTTT
TRBV15	TRBJ2-2	.	.	CATSRDPSQFAGELFF	TGTGCCACCAGCAGAGATCCCAGTCAATTTGCCGGGGAGCTGTTTTTT
TRBV7-2	TRBJ1-1	few	.	CASSRGGQRNTEAFF	TGTGCCAGCAGCCGAGGGGGGCAGAGGAACACTGAAGCTTTCTTT
TRBV7-2	TRBJ2-7	.	TRBD2	CASQIAGGATYEQYF	TGTGCCAGCCAAATAGCGGGGGGTGCCACCTACGAGCAGTACTTC
TRBV4-1	TRBJ1-2	few	.	CASSQVGGQNYGYTF	TGCGCCAGCAGCCAAGTGGGGGGCCAAAACTATGGCTACACCTTC
TRBV3-1	TRBJ1-6	once	.	CASSPRTANSPLHF	TGTGCCAGCAGCCCCCGGACAGCCAATTCACCCCTCCACTTT
TRBV7-6	TRBJ2-1	.	.	CASSSPLASESNEQFF	TGTGCCAGCAGCTCGCCCCTGGCTAGCGAAAGCAATGAGCAGTTCTTC
TRBV29-1	TRBJ2-7	few	.	CSVVTRGRNEQYF	TGCAGCGTTGTCACCCGAGGGCGGAACGAGCAGTACTTC
TRBV7-9	TRBJ2-5	.	.	CASSYTEETQYF	TGTGCCAGCAGCTATACGGAAGAGACCCAGTACTTC
TRBV29-1	TRBJ1-5	.	TRBD1	CSVNRGLVSQHF	TGCAGCGTAAATAGGGGGCTTGTTTCCCAGCATTTT
TRBV29-1	TRBJ2-7	.	TRBD2	CSGSGGGVVEQYF	TGCAGCGGGTCTGGCGGGGGGGTAGTCGAGCAGTACTTC
TRBV27	TRBJ1-2	few	TRBD1	CASSNRGFGYGYTF	TGTGCCAGCAGTAACAGGGGGTTCGGGTATGGCTACACCTTC
TRBV6-5	TRBJ1-2	.	TRBD1	CASRTGSDYTF	TGTGCCAGCCGGACAGGGTCCGACTACACCTTC
TRBV30	TRBJ1-6	.	.	CAWNPGRATPLHF	TGTGCCTGGAATCCAGGACGTGCGACACCCCTCCACTTT
TRBV7-2	TRBJ2-3	few	.	CASSLGEYTQYF	TGTGCCAGCAGCTTAGGGGAATATACGCAGTATTTT
TRBV15	TRBJ2-2	few	TRBD1	CATSKWTGAPGELFF	TGTGCCACCAGCAAATGGACAGGGGCCCCCGGGGAGCTGTTTTTT
TRBV6-2/TRBV6-3	TRBJ2-5	.	TRBD2	CASSHFSGEQETQYF	TGTGCCAGCTCCCATTTTAGCGGGGAACAAGAGACCCAGTACTTC
TRBV7-6	TRBJ2-7	.	.	CASSLLQDGEQYF	TGTGCCAGCAGCTTACTCCAGGACGGCGAGCAGTACTTC
TRBV30	TRBJ2-1	.	TRBD2	CAWRPGGIYNEQFF	TGTGCCTGGAGGCCGGGGGGAATCTACAATGAGCAGTTCTTC
TRBV5-6	TRBJ2-2	few	TRBD1	CASSLGPDRDTGELFF	TGTGCCAGCAGCTTGGGTCCGGACAGGGACACCGGGGAGCTGTTTTTT
TRBV29-1	TRBJ2-5	.	.	CSVAKQGLVETQYF	TGCAGCGTGGCAAAACAGGGTTTGGTTGAGACCCAGTACTTC
TRBV12-3/TRBV12-4	TRBJ2-5	.	TRBD2	CASSSELAGAQETQYF	TGTGCCAGCAGTTCGGAACTAGCGGGGGCCCAAGAGACCCAGTACTTC
TRBV2	TRBJ2-1	few	TRBD2	CASADSGGPYNEQFF	TGTGCCAGCGCTGATAGCGGGGGGCCCTACAATGAGCAGTTCTTC
TRBV27	TRBJ2-7	.	.	CTSSLGPGTYEQYF	TGTACCAGCAGTTTAGGGCCAGGCACCTACGAGCAGTACTTC
TRBV7-9	TRBJ2-3	few	.	CARGGDRPTDTQYF	TGTGCCAGGGGGGGCGACCGACCAACAGATACGCAGTATTTT
TRBV25-1	TRBJ1-5	.	.	CASNRTARPQHF	TGTGCCAGCAACCGGACCGCCCGGCCCCAGCATTTT
TRBV15	TRBJ2-7	few	.	CATGTGWEQYF	TGTGCCACCGGCACGGGGTGGGAGCAGTACTTC
TRBV7-9	TRBJ1-2	many	.	CASSHTSYGYTF	TGTGCCAGCAGCCATACTTCCTATGGCTACACCTTC
TRBV28	TRBJ2-7	.	.	CASTVEGALSYEQYF	TGTGCCAGCACGGTGGAGGGGGCCCTCTCCTACGAGCAGTACTTC
TRBV20-1	TRBJ1-5	once	TRBD1	CSARVTGGVGQPQHF	TGCAGTGCTAGGGTAACAGGGGGCGTCGGTCAGCCCCAGCATTTT
TRBV30	TRBJ2-7	.	.	CAWSVREQYF	TGTGCCTGGAGTGTGCGCGAGCAGTACTTC
TRBV4-2	TRBJ2-3	few	.	CASSPYRTLPSSTDTQYF	TGTGCCAGCAGCCCTTATCGTACGCTCCCTTCTAGCACAGATACGCAGTATTTT
TRBV7-2	TRBJ2-5	many	.	CASSLRAQETQYF	TGTGCCAGCAGCTTAAGAGCTCAAGAGACCCAGTACTTC
TRBV3-1	TRBJ2-1	.	TRBD2	CASSLRGSCNEQFF	TGTGCCAGCAGCCTGCGGGGGTCCTGCAATGAGCAGTTCTTC
TRBV7-8	TRBJ1-1	.	.	CVSSSGTEEAFF	TGTGTCAGCAGCTCCGGGACGGAAGAAGCTTTCTTT
TRBV29-1	TRBJ2-3	.	.	CSVRGLPSDTQYF	TGCAGCGTTAGGGGACTTCCTTCAGATACGCAGTATTTT
TRBV15	TRBJ2-1	.	TRBD1	CATSNWDRPRSNEQFF	TGTGCCACCAGCAACTGGGACAGGCCGAGGTCCAATGAGCAGTTCTTC
TRBV5-1	TRBJ2-3	.	.	CASSLEDSAFSTDTQYF	TGCGCCAGCAGCTTGGAGGACAGCGCTTTTAGCACAGATACGCAGTATTTT
TRBV6-2/TRBV6-3	TRBJ1-5	.	.	CASSYLPGGEGPQHF	TGTGCCAGCAGTTACCTGCCGGGGGGCGAGGGACCCCAGCATTTT
TRBV3-1	TRBJ2-7	few	TRBD1	CASSQEGRTGSYEQYF	TGTGCCAGCAGCCAAGAAGGTCGGACAGGGTCCTACGAGCAGTACTTC
TRBV11-2	TRBJ2-3	few	.	CASSFNPTDTQYF	TGTGCCAGCAGCTTTAACCCCACAGATACGCAGTATTTT
TRBV7-9	TRBJ2-3	.	TRBD1	CAGSPGQAATTDTQYF	TGTGCCGGCAGCCCCGGACAGGCGGCGACCACAGATACGCAGTATTTT